This is a list of T cell receptor beta chains from one sample in a study of cytomegalovirus exposure and HLA in healthy donors. Sequencing was performed with immunoSEQ multiplex PCR; in TCRdb, only in-frame clones are kept and a portion is missing. This repertoire shows 200,000 or so clones, more than 80% found once; its top ten account for less than 9%. Specimen: PBMCs. The receptors shown here come from a man younger than 35 in good health and CMV-seropositive. Each CDR3 is given with its conserved first and last residue. A D gene is named only where the DNA matches it firmly.

TRBJ2-1 | TRBD2 | 16 | TRBV27 | CASSRGLAGGGNEQFF
TRBJ2-5 | TRBD2 | 12 | TRBV2 | CARGRGKETQYF
TRBJ1-2 | . | 14 | TRBV9 | CASSLDRANYGYTF
TRBJ2-7 | TRBD2 | 13 | TRBV27 | CASSPTSPYEQYF
TRBJ2-7 | TRBD2 | 19 | TRBV28 | CASSHRTSGLAGGDYEQYF
TRBJ2-3 | TRBD2 | 17 | TRBV7-6 | CASSFLPSGSGSDTQYF
TRBJ1-2 | TRBD1 | 17 | TRBV7-2 | CASSLKLPGTGGVGYTF
TRBJ2-7 | . | 13 | TRBV29-1 | CSVLAGNYYEQYF
TRBJ2-7 | TRBD1 | 15 | TRBV27 | CASSFLQGAADEQYF
TRBJ1-2 | TRBD1 | 13 | TRBV15 | CATTSGQDYGYTF